The sample holds many counts of the clone carrying this T cell receptor beta chain. Its antigen is unidentified. The source of the sample is a study of CD8 T cells in ankylosing spondylitis. Germline V gene data show CDR1 as SQVTM and CDR2 as ANQGSEA. V was shortened by 7 bases and J by 5 bases, with 13 bases between the two germline ends. The CDR3 extends over 12 amino acids. The study, taken as a whole, reports: Significant enrichment of disease-linked clones was reported in matched ankylosing spondylitis synovial fluid. Relatively scarce in peripheral blood, disease-linked clones were CD8+.

In making TCR beta libraries, quantitative 5'-RACE with molecular barcodes was used. Each CDR3 protein gets one entry after TCRdb re-called the 5' RACE reads with MiXCR. The table records about 140,000 distinct CDR3 sequences, 7% to 9% of them present only once. This sequence originates from a male donor with ankylosing spondylitis. The source material was synovial fluid, either unsorted or a sorted T cell fraction (not recorded which). This chain uses TRBV29-1 with TRBJ2-3; no reliable D call. CDR3 DNA sequence: TGCAGCGCCTTAAGCCGTCTAGATACGCAGTATTTT. This sequence encodes CSALSRLDTQYF.